This is a list of T cell receptor beta chains from one sample in a study of blood T cells in healthy people across ages. TCRdb analysed the 5' RACE reads with MiXCR anew, one entry per CDR3 protein. The sample gives around 990,000 distinct CDR3 sequences, 20% to 25% of which show up once; approximately 0.7% is in the top ten. These data also featured in a second study, about T cells of mothers and their children.

Sequenced sample: blood. The receptors were sampled from a girl aged 2 to 9 in good health. CDR3s include the opening cysteine and the closing phenylalanine or tryptophan. The D gene is left open where the match is weak. Where a row states a size, it is once, few, many or the class of an expanded clone; other rows omit it.

TRBV29-1,once,NA,TRBJ1-4,TGCAGCGTTTATCAGGGAGTTAATGAAAAACTGTTTTTT,CSVYQGVNEKLFF
TRBV28,NA,NA,TRBJ2-7,TGTGCCAGCAGTTGGGAGCGCTACGAGCAGTACTTC,CASSWERYEQYF
TRBV20-1,NA,TRBD1,TRBJ1-2,TGCAGTGTTACGGACAGGACGTATGGCTACACCTTC,CSVTDRTYGYTF
TRBV5-1,NA,NA,TRBJ2-5,TGCGCCAGCAGAGTGGAGGCAGGAGAGACCCAGTACTTC,CASRVEAGETQYF
TRBV6-2/TRBV6-3,NA,NA,TRBJ1-6,TGTGCCAGCAGCCGTGGACAGAACAAATCACCCCTCCACTTT,CASSRGQNKSPLHF
TRBV28,NA,NA,TRBJ2-1,TGTGCCAGCGGCGGTGAGCAGTTCTTC,CASGGEQFF
TRBV7-3,NA,NA,TRBJ1-1,TGTGCCAGCAGCTTACCTTCTAACGGGAACACTGAAGCTTTCTTT,CASSLPSNGNTEAFF
TRBV7-9,once,NA,TRBJ2-5,TGTGCCAGCAGCTTAGTCCCGGGAGCGGAGACCCAGTACTTC,CASSLVPGAETQYF
TRBV4-1,few,TRBD2,TRBJ2-7,TGCGCCAGCAGCCAAAGGTCGGCCCGTGCTAGCGGTTCCTACGAGCAGTACTTC,CASSQRSARASGSYEQYF
TRBV6-4,NA,NA,TRBJ1-2,TGTGCCAGCAGTGACTCTGGGCGGACTAATGGCTACACCTTC,CASSDSGRTNGYTF
TRBV6-2/TRBV6-3,NA,TRBD2,TRBJ2-5,TGTGCCAGCAGGCGGCTAGCGGGGCAAGAGACCCAGTACTTC,CASRRLAGQETQYF